What follows are 3 T cell receptor beta chains derived from one specimen sequenced in a study of T cell responses to AZD1222 COVID-19 vaccine. Clones were read by immunoSEQ multiplex PCR, and TCRdb kept only the in-frame ones, dropping some. The top ten hold roughly 6.5% of the sample, which has approximately 180,000 clones, about nine tenths seen once. Here the sequenced sample was peripheral blood, taken on day 0 of AZD1222 vaccination. The receptors stem from an adult in good health.

This clone has a single count. The chain carries TRBV6-6 and TRBJ1-4; D unclear. The CDR3 has 17 residues. CDR1 and CDR2 from the germline V gene are MNHNY and SVGAGI (reference sequence). V gave up 5 bases and J gave up 8 bases, with 24 bases separating them. The CDR3 bases are TGTGCCAGCAGTCCTCATTTGGACCCGACAAAAGGCGAAAAACTGTTTTTT. Protein sequence: CASSPHLDPTKGEKLFF.

The CDR3 sequence is CASSIVSLGEKLFF. In nucleotides, the CDR3 is TGTGCCAGCAGCATCGTGTCTTTAGGGGAAAAACTGTTTTTT. The chain carries TRBV28 and TRBJ1-4, with D unclear. Trimming pared 6 bases from V and 8 bases from J, leaving 16 bases between. The germline CDR1 and CDR2 sequences are MDHEN and SYDVKM. There are 14 residues in the CDR3.

The chain carries TRBV9 and TRBJ1-3, with no clear D. This CDR3 is 14 amino acids long. Germline lookup yields CDR1 SGDLS and CDR2 YYNGEE. Trimming shortened V by 3 bases and J by 2 bases, and 9 bases separated the two germline ends. CDR3: CASSGVLAGNTIYF. The CDR3 DNA reads as TGTGCCAGCAGCGGAGTATTGGCTGGAAACACCATATATTTT.